One and the same sample provided the 5 T cell receptor beta chains below, sequenced in a study of T cell repertoires in cytomegalovirus infection. Which antigens these TCRs recognize remains unknown. One entry per CDR3 protein, called by TCRdb with MiXCR from the reads. The profile shows about 700,000 distinct CDR3 sequences, around 32% of them singletons. Sample: cultured PBMCs, taken from culture after CMV antigen stimulation. The receptors stem from a human donor in good health (CMV status not recorded). Some clones in this sample may be carry-over from other donors' samples.

This chain connects TRBV6-6 to TRBJ2-7; tentative D call: TRBD1 (5 bases). V lost 2 bases and J 4 bases, leaving 9 bases between the germline ends. CDR1 is MNHNY and CDR2 is SVGAGI in the germline V gene (reference sequence). The CDR3 has 13 amino acids. The CDR3 nucleotides read TGTGCCAGCAGTTACCTAAGGGGATACGAGCAGTACTTC. Its protein is CASSYLRGYEQYF.

The rearrangement links TRBV20-1 to TRBJ1-6; 10 bases match TRBD1. The junction had 9 bases not matched to a gene; V was cut back by 0 bases and J by 10 bases. This CDR3 comprises 16 residues. CDR1 is DFQATT, CDR2 SNEGSKA, per germline (reference sequence). The chain's CDR3 is CSARDIRDRGGSPLHF. Here the CDR3 DNA reads TGCAGTGCTAGAGATATAAGGGACAGGGGTGGGTCACCCCTCCACTTT.

The rearrangement uses TRBV7-2 and TRBJ2-1, with D perhaps matching TRBD1 (5 bases). Trimming cost V 5 bases and J 8 bases, with 19 bases left between them. This CDR3 spans 15 amino acids. The germline V gene encodes CDR1 SGHTA and CDR2 FQGNSA. The CDR3 region has the DNA TGTGCCAGCAGCCAGAGCCTTGACAGCGCGCATGAGCAGTTCTTC. Translation: CASSQSLDSAHEQFF.

This clonotype was counted between two and nine times. V is TRBV10-3 and J is TRBJ2-3; 9 bases agree with TRBD2. CDR3 length: 15 residues. Germline CDR1 is ENHRY and CDR2 is SYGVKD. V shed 2 bases and J 2 bases; nucleotides not matched to a gene: 2. CDR3 loop: CAISEAGGHTDTQYF. CDR3 coding DNA: TGTGCCATCAGTGAGGCGGGGGGGCACACAGATACGCAGTATTTT.

This clonotype was counted only a few times. The V call is TRBV4-1, the J call TRBJ2-1; D may be TRBD1 or TRBD2 (6 bases each). CDR1 and CDR2 (germline): MGHRA, YSYEKL. The CDR3 runs 18 residues. V was cut by 0 bases and J by 4 bases, with 19 bases left in between. The CDR3 reads CASSQDKTGAGVYNEQFF. CDR3 coding DNA: TGCGCCAGCAGCCAAGATAAGACGGGAGCAGGGGTATACAATGAGCAGTTCTTC.